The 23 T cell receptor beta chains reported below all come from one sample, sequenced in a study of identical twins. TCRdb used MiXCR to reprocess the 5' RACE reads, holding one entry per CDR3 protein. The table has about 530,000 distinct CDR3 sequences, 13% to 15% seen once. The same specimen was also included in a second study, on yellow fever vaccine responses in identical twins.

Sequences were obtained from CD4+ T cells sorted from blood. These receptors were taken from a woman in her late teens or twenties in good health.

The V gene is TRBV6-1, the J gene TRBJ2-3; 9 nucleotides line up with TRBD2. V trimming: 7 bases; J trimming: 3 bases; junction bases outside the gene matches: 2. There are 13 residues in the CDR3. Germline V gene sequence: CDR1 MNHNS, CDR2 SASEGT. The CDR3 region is CASTSGRTDTQYF. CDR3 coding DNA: TGTGCCAGCACCAGCGGGAGGACAGATACGCAGTATTTT.

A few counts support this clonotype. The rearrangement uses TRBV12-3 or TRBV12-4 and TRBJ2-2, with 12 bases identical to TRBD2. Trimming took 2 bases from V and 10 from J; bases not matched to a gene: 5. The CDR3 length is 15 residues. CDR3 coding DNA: TGTGCCAGCAGTTTATCGGCTAGCGGGGGGGCGGAGCTGTTTTTT. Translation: CASSLSASGGAELFF.

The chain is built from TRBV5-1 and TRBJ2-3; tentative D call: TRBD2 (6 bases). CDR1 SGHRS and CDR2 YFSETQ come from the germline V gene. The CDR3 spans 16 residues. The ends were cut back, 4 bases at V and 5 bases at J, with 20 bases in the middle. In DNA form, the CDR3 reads TGCGCCAGCAGCCCAGCCGGCTCTAGCGTTGGAGATACGCAGTATTTT. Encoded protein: CASSPAGSSVGDTQYF.

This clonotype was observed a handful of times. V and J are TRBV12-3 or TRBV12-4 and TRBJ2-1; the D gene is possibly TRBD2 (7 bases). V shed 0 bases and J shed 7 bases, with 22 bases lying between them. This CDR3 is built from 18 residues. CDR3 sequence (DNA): TGTGCCAGCAGTTTAGCTCCACTGGGGGCGGGAGTCAAAAATGAGCAGTTCTTC. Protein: CASSLAPLGAGVKNEQFF.

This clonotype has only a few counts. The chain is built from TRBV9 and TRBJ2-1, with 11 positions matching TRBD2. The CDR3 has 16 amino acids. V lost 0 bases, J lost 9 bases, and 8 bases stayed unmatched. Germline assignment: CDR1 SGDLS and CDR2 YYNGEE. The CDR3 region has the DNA TGTGCCAGCAGCGTAGTAGCGGGGGGGACCGGCAGTGAGCAGTTCTTC. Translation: CASSVVAGGTGSEQFF.

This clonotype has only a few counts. As DNA, the CDR3 is TGCAGTGCTAGGGCGCACTTTGCTGCTCAGCCCCAGCATTTT. This translates into CSARAHFAAQPQHF. The chain uses TRBV20-1 and TRBJ1-5; D remains ambiguous. The germline V gene has CDR1 DFQATT and CDR2 SNEGSKA (reference sequence). The CDR3 has 14 amino acids. The V end was cut by 3 bases, the J end by 6 bases, with 15 bases between.

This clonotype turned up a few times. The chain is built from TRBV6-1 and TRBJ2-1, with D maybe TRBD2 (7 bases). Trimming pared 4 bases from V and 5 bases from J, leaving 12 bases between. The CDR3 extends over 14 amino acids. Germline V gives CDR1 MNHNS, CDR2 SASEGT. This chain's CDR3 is CASSGGGTNNEQFF. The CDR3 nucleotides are TGTGCCAGCAGTGGGGGGGGCACCAACAATGAGCAGTTCTTC.

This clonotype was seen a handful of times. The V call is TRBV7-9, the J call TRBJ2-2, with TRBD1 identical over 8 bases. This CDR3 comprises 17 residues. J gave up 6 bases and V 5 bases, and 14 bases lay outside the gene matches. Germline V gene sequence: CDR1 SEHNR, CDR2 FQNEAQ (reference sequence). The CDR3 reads CASSPGQGGGYAGELFF. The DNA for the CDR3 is TGTGCCAGCAGCCCCGGACAGGGCGGTGGGTACGCCGGGGAGCTGTTTTTT.

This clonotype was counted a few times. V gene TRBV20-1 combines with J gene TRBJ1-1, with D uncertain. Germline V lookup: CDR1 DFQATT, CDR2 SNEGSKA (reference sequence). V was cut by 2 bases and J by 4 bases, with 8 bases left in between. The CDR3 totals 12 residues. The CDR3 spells CSARSRGTEAFF. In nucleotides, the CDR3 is TGCAGTGCTAGAAGCCGGGGCACTGAAGCTTTCTTT.

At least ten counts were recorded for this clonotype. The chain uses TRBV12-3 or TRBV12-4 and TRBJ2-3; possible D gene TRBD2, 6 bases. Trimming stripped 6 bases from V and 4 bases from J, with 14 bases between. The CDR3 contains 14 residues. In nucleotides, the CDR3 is TGTGCCAGCAGCCCATTGGGGGAGGCAGATACGCAGTATTTT. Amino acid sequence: CASSPLGEADTQYF.

The CDR3 DNA follows: TGTGCCAGCAGGCAGACAGGGCTGGGTTACGGTGAGCAGTTCTTC. Amino acids: CASRQTGLGYGEQFF. The chain joins TRBV3-1 to TRBJ2-1; 7 nucleotides agree with TRBD1. Trimming removed 6 bases from V and 9 bases from J; junction bases left unmatched: 14. This CDR3 is built from 15 residues. From germline, CDR1 is LGHDT and CDR2 YNNKEL (reference sequence).

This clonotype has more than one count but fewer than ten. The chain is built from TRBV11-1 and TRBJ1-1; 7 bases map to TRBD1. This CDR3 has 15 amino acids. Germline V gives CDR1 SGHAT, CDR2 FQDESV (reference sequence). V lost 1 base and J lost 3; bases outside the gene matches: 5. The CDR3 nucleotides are TGTGCCAGCAGCTTAGAGGACGACAGGGACACTGAAGCTTTCTTT. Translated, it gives CASSLEDDRDTEAFF.

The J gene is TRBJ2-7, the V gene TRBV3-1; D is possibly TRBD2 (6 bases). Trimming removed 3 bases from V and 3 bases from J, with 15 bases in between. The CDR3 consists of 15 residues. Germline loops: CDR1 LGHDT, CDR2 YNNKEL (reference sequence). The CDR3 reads CASSQGLMGFYEQYF. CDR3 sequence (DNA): TGTGCCAGCAGCCAGGGACTGATGGGTTTCTACGAGCAGTACTTC.

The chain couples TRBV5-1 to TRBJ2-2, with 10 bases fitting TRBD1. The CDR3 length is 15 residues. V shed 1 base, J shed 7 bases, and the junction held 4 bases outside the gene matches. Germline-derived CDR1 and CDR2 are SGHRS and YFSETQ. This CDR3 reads CASSLRQGADGELFF. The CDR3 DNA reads TGCGCCAGCAGCTTGAGACAGGGGGCCGACGGGGAGCTGTTTTTT.

CDR3 amino acids: CASRTLLLGQETQYF. As DNA, the CDR3 is TGTGCCAGCAGAACCCTTCTATTGGGGCAAGAGACCCAGTACTTC. The V and J genes are TRBV2 and TRBJ2-5; D not resolved. Trimming took 6 bases from V and 2 from J, leaving 16 bases between them. CDR3 length equals 15 residues. Germline V lookup: CDR1 SNHLY, CDR2 FYNNEI.

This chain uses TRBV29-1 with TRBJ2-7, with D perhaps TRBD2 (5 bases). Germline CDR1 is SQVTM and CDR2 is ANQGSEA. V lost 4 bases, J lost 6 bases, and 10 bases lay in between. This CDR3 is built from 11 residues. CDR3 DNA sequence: TGCAGCGTTGGTTCTGGACTCGAGCAGTACTTC. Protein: CSVGSGLEQYF.

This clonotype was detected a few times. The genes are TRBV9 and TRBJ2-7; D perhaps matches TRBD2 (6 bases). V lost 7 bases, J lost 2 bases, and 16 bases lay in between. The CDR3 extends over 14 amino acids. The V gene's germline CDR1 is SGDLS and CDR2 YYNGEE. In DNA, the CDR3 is TGTGCCAGCGCAACCGGGACTGGGACCTACGAGCAGTACTTC. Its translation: CASATGTGTYEQYF.

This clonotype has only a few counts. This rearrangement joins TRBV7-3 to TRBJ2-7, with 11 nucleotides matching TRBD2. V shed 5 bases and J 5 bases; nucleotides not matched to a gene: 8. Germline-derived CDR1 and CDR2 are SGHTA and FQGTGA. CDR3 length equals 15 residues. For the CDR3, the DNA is TGTGCCAGCAGCCTGGGGACTAGCGGCATGGACGAGCAGTACTTC. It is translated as CASSLGTSGMDEQYF.

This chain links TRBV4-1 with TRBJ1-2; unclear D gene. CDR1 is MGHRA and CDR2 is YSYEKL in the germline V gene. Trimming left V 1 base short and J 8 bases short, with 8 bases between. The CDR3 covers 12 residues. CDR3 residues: CASSQGRRGYTF. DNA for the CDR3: TGCGCCAGCAGCCAAGGGCGTAGAGGCTACACCTTC.

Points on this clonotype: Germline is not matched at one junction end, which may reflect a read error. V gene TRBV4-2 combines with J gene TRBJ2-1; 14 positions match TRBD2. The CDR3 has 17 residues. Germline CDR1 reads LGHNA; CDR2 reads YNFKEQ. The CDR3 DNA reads TGTGCCAACAGCCAAACGCGGACTAGCGGGAGGAAGAATGAGCAGTTCTTC. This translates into CANSQTRTSGRKNEQFF.

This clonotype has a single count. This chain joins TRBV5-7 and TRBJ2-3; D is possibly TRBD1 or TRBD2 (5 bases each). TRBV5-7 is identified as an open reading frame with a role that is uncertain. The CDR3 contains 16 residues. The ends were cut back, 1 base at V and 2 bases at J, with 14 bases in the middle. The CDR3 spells CASSLRQGPITDTQYF. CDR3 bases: TGTGCCAGCAGCTTGAGGCAGGGACCAATCACAGATACGCAGTATTTT.

For the CDR3, the DNA is TGCGCCAGCAGCTTGGAGGGAAAGGGCACAGATACGCAGTATTTT. Its protein product is CASSLEGKGTDTQYF. V and J are TRBV5-1 and TRBJ2-3; D ambiguous. Germline CDR1 and CDR2: SGHRS and YFSETQ. The CDR3 runs to 15 residues. Trimming removed 0 bases from V and 1 base from J, with 9 bases in between.

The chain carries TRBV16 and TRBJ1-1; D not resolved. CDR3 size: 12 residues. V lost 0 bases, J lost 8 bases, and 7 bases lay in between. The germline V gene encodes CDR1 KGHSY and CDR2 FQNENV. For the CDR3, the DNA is TGTGCCAGCAGCCAATCGGTAAGGGAAGCTTTCTTT. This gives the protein CASSQSVREAFF.